These 16 T cell receptor beta chains share one sample of origin, sequenced in a study of response to subunit inactivated influenza vaccine. TCRdb re-called the RT-PCR reads with MiXCR, one entry per CDR3 protein. The sample records around 850,000 distinct CDR3 sequences, about 18% being singletons. Sequencing used PBMCs from blood, obtained 5 days after vaccination. Every receptor here comes from a man aged 50 or older who received an inactivated influenza vaccine.

This clonotype has more than one count but fewer than ten. This rearrangement joins TRBV2 to TRBJ2-4; weak D call: TRBD2 (6 bases). Trimming cost V 4 bases and J 7 bases, with 11 bases left between them. The CDR3 covers 13 residues. The V gene's germline CDR1 is SNHLY and CDR2 FYNNEI. The CDR3 reads CASSAGERNIQYF. The CDR3 DNA reads as TGTGCCAGCAGTGCGGGGGAAAGGAACATTCAGTACTTC. The full variable domain, rest sourced from reference TRBV2 and TRBJ2-4, is EPEVTQTPSHQVTQMGQEVILRCVPISNHLYFYWYRQILGQKVEFLVSFYNNEISEKSEIFDDQFSVERPDGSNFTLKIRSTKLEDSAMYFCASSAGERNIQYFGAGTRLSVL.

The chain recombines TRBV12-3 or TRBV12-4 with TRBJ2-1; TRBD2 matches 8 bases. Trimming took 7 bases from V and 9 from J; bases not matched to a gene: 8. The length of the CDR3 is 13 residues. As DNA, the CDR3 is TGTGCCAGCAATTTGCGGGAGGTGGGTGAGCAGTTCTTC. It specifies CASNLREVGEQFF.

V gene TRBV5-6 combines with J gene TRBJ2-3; tentatively, D is TRBD1 (6 bases). Looked up from germline, CDR1 is SGHDT and CDR2 is YYEEEE. The length of the CDR3 is 16 residues. Trimming left V 4 bases short and J 6 bases short, with 21 bases between. CDR3 sequence: CASSLIGQRGFDTQYF. CDR3 coding DNA: TGTGCCAGCAGCCTTATAGGACAGCGTGGGTTCGATACGCAGTATTTT. The full variable domain, its missing parts supplied by reference TRBV5-6 and TRBJ2-3, is DAGVTQSPTHLIKTRGQQVTLRCSPKSGHDTVSWYQQALGQGPQFIFQYYEEEERQRGNFPDRFSGHQFPNYSSELNVNALLLGDSALYLCASSLIGQRGFDTQYFGPGTRLTVL.

Regarding this clonotype: This clone may be a read error of a much larger clone one base away. The J gene is TRBJ2-5, the V gene TRBV10-3; TRBD2 matches at 8 bases. Germline V lookup: CDR1 ENHRY, CDR2 SYGVKD. V lost 2 bases to trimming and J lost 9 bases; unmatched junction nucleotides: 5. This CDR3 comprises 13 residues. The CDR3 protein is CAISEHGGAAQYF. Written as DNA, the CDR3 is TGTGCCATCAGTGAGCACGGGGGGGCCGCCCAGTACTTC.

This clonotype was recorded many times. V gene TRBV12-3 or TRBV12-4 combines with J gene TRBJ2-3; D is unclear. V lost 3 bases and J 0 bases, leaving 7 bases between the germline ends. The CDR3 consists of 14 residues. The CDR3 loop is CASSFGSSTDTQYF. DNA of the CDR3: TGTGCCAGCAGTTTTGGCTCAAGCACAGATACGCAGTATTTT.

The chain links TRBV6-1 to TRBJ1-2, with D perhaps TRBD1 (5 bases). This CDR3 spans 15 amino acids. The V gene's germline CDR1 is MNHNS and CDR2 SASEGT. The V end lost 5 bases, the J end lost 4 bases, and 17 bases lay between the germline ends. The CDR3 sequence: CASSPFWGASYGYTF. Written as DNA, the CDR3 is TGTGCCAGCAGTCCTTTTTGGGGCGCGAGCTATGGCTACACCTTC.

This sequence joins TRBV4-1 and TRBJ2-7; perhaps TRBD2 as D (6 bases). There are 15 residues in the CDR3. The germline V gene has CDR1 MGHRA and CDR2 YSYEKL. Deletions cut 3 bases from V and 0 bases from J, with 12 bases between. The CDR3, as DNA: TGCGCCAGCAGCCAGGGACTTCAAAGCTCCTACGAGCAGTACTTC. It encodes CASSQGLQSSYEQYF.

V and J are TRBV7-2 and TRBJ2-4, with D perhaps matching TRBD2 (5 bases). The CDR3 extends over 14 amino acids. The ends were cut back, 5 bases at V and 7 bases at J, with 15 bases in the middle. Germline CDR1 and CDR2: SGHTA and FQGNSA. CDR3 sequence reads: CASSLQRIGNIQYF. CDR3 nucleotides: TGTGCCAGCAGCCTACAGCGGATAGGTAACATTCAGTACTTC.

This clonotype was recorded at least ten times. The gene calls are TRBV7-2 and TRBJ1-6; D unresolved. CDR1 is SGHTA, CDR2 FQGNSA, per germline. V was clipped by 4 bases and J by 6 bases, with 7 bases between them. There are 13 residues in the CDR3. In nucleotides, the CDR3 is TGTGCCAGCAGCTCCACAGTTAATTCACCCCTCCACTTT. Amino acid sequence: CASSSTVNSPLHF.

The chain combines TRBV7-2 with TRBJ2-3, with TRBD2 identical over 11 bases. Germline CDR1 is SGHTA and CDR2 is FQGNSA. CDR3 length: 16 amino acids. The J segment lost 4 bases and the V segment lost 0 bases, leaving 3 bases of the junction unmatched. DNA of the CDR3: TGTGCCAGCAGCTTAGCTAGCGGGGGGGTTTCAGATACGCAGTATTTT. This sequence encodes CASSLASGGVSDTQYF.

The gene calls are TRBV5-6 and TRBJ2-7, with a possible D match to TRBD2 (6 bases). Germline V gene data show CDR1 as SGHDT and CDR2 as YYEEEE. V was shortened by 10 bases and J by 2 bases, with 7 bases between the two germline ends. The CDR3 is made up of 10 amino acids. This CDR3 reads CAGRTYEQYF. DNA of the CDR3: TGTGCCGGGAGGACCTACGAGCAGTACTTC.

The chain carries TRBV29-1 and TRBJ1-2, with D unresolved. V shed 7 bases and J shed 0 bases, with 12 bases lying between them. The CDR3 totals 13 residues. CDR1 is SQVTM, CDR2 ANQGSEA, per germline. CDR3 loop: CSGRTAPNYGYTF. The CDR3 DNA reads as TGCAGCGGACGCACCGCACCTAACTATGGCTACACCTTC.

This clonotype was counted ten times or more. The V and J genes are TRBV20-1 and TRBJ2-1, with D possibly TRBD1 on 6 matching bases. The ends were cut back, 4 bases at V and 2 bases at J, with 15 bases in the middle. In germline, CDR1 is DFQATT, CDR2 SNEGSKA (reference sequence). The CDR3 length is 15 residues. The CDR3 reads CSATETGFPYNEQFF. The CDR3 bases are TGCAGTGCTACGGAGACAGGCTTCCCCTACAATGAGCAGTTCTTC.

Details on this clonotype: Given a much more abundant clone one base away, this may be a read error. It is likely a read error, because the conserved phenylalanine at the end of the CDR3 is missing. The gene calls are TRBV7-8 and TRBJ2-7, with D possibly TRBD2 on 6 matching bases. This CDR3 is built from 13 residues. The germline V gene has CDR1 SGHVS and CDR2 FQNEAQ. The germline V and J ends were trimmed by 3 bases and 9 bases, with 15 bases remaining between them. This CDR3 is CASSLGGRNGQYY. CDR3 bases: TGTGCCAGCAGCTTGGGAGGACGGAACGGGCAGTACTAC.

As for this clonotype: A much larger clone differs by one base, so this may be a read error. The chain is built from TRBV12-3 or TRBV12-4 and TRBJ2-7; D gene uncertain. CDR3 size: 14 residues. The CDR3 DNA reads TGTGTCAGCAGTTTTAGACATCAGGCCTACGAGCAGTACTTC. Amino acid sequence: CVSSFRHQAYEQYF.

This clonotype was counted many times. The rearrangement uses TRBV5-1 and TRBJ2-7; 7 bases fit TRBD1. The CDR3 has 14 residues. Looked up from germline, CDR1 is SGHRS and CDR2 is YFSETQ. After removal of 2 bases from V and 3 bases from J, the junction contained 5 bases not matched to a gene. CDR3 bases: TGCGCCAGCAGCTTTCGGACAGGCAACTACGAGCAGTACTTC. Encoded protein: CASSFRTGNYEQYF.